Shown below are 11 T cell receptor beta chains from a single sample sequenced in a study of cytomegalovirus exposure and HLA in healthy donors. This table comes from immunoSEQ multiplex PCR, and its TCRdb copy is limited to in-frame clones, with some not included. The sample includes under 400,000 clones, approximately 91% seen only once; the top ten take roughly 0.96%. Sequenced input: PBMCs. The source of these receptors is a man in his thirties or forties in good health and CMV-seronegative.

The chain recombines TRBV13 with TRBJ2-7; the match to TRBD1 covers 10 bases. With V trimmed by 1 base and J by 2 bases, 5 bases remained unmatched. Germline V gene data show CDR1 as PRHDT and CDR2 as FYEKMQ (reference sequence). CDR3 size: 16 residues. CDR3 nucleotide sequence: TGTGCCAGCAGCTTAGTACCGGGACAGGGGACCTACGAGCAGTACTTC. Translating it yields CASSLVPGQGTYEQYF.

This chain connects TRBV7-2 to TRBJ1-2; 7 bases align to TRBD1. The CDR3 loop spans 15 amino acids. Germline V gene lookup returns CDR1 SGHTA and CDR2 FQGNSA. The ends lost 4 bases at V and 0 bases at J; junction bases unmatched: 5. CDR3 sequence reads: CASSSQGLANYGYTF. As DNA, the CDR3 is TGTGCCAGCAGCTCACAGGGGTTGGCTAACTATGGCTACACCTTC.

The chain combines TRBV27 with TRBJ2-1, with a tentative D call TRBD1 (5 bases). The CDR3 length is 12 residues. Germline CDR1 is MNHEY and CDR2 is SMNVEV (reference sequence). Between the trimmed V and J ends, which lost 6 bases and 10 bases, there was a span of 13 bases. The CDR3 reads CASSPPNREQFF. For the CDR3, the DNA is TGTGCCAGCAGCCCCCCGAACAGGGAGCAGTTCTTC.

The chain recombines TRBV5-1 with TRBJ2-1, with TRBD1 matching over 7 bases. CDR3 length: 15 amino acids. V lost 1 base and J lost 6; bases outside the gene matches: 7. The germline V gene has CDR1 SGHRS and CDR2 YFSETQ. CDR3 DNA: TGCGCCAGCAGCTTGAGACAGGGAGTCGCCAATGAGCAGTTCTTC. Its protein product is CASSLRQGVANEQFF.

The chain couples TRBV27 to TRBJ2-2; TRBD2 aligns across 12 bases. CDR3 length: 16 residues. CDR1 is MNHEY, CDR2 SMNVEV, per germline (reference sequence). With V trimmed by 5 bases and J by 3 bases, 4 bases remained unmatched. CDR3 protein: CASSPGLAGYTGELFF. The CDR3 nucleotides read TGTGCCAGCAGTCCTGGACTAGCGGGATACACCGGGGAGCTGTTTTTT.

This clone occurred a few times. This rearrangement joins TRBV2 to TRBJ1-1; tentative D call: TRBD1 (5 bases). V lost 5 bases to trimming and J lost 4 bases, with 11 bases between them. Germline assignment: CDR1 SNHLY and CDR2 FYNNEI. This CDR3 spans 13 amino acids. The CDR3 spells CASSLGEGTEAFF. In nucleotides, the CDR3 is TGTGCCAGCAGTCTAGGGGAGGGCACTGAAGCTTTCTTT.

The CDR3, as DNA: TGCAGCGTCTCCGGGACAGAGTTATCCTACGAGCAGTACTTC. As protein: CSVSGTELSYEQYF. The chain combines TRBV29-1 with TRBJ2-7, with TRBD1 matching 7 bases. The CDR3 is 14 amino acids. CDR1 and CDR2 (germline): SQVTM, ANQGSEA. The ends lost 6 bases at V and 1 base at J; junction bases unmatched: 9.

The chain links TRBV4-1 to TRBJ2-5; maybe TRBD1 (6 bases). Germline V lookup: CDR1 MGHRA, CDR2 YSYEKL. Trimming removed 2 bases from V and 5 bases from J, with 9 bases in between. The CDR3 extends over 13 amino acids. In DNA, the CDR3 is TGCGCCAGCAGCCAACCTCAGGGGGAGACCCAGTACTTC. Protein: CASSQPQGETQYF.

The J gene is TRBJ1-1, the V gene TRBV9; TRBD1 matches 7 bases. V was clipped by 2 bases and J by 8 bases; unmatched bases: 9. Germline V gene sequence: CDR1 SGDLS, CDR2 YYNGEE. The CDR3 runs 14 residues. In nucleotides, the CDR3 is TGTGCCAGCAGCGTGCAGGGGGAGATCGGGGAAGCTTTCTTT. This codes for CASSVQGEIGEAFF.

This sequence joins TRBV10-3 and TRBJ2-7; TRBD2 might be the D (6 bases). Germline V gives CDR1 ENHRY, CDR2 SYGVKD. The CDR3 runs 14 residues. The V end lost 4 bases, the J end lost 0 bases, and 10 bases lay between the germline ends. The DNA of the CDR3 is TGTGCCATCAGTGCGGGGGATGCCTCCTACGAGCAGTACTTC. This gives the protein CAISAGDASYEQYF.

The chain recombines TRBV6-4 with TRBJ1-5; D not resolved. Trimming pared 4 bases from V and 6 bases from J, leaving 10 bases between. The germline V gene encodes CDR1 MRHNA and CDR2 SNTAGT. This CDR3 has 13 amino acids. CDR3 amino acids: CASSGEEGQPQHF. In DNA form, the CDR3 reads TGTGCCAGCAGTGGGGAGGAGGGTCAGCCCCAGCATTTT.